Below, 6 T cell receptor beta chains from the same sample are listed, as sequenced in a study of CDR3 diversity in severe acne. TCRdb reprocessed the PCR reads with MiXCR, giving one entry per CDR3 protein. Among about 85,000 distinct CDR3 sequences listed, 45% to 50% were seen once. Sequencing was carried out using blood. The receptors stem from a male donor in good health, serving as a control.

In this sample, this clonotype turned up a few times. The V gene is TRBV7-2, the J gene TRBJ2-5; D is perhaps TRBD2 (5 bases). V lost 0 bases and J 1 base, leaving 9 bases between the germline ends. Per the germline V gene, CDR1 is SGHTA and CDR2 is FQGNSA. The CDR3 spans 15 residues. DNA for the CDR3: TGTGCCAGCAGCTTAGCGGGAGTTACCCAAGAGACCCAGTACTTC. Protein: CASSLAGVTQETQYF.

This clonotype showed up just a few times. V and J are TRBV5-1 and TRBJ2-5, with a possible D match to TRBD2 (5 bases). This CDR3 contains 15 residues. Germline V gene lookup returns CDR1 SGHRS and CDR2 YFSETQ. V gave up 1 base and J gave up 4 bases, with 14 bases separating them. The CDR3 nucleotides read TGCGCCAGCAGCTTGCTCCCGGGAAGTGGAGAGACCCAGTACTTC. Translated, it gives CASSLLPGSGETQYF.

This clonotype has only a few counts. The CDR3 nucleotides are TGTGCCAGCAGTGAATTAGTGGAGGACAGTATGAGCTCCTACGAGCAGTACTTC. The encoded protein is CASSELVEDSMSSYEQYF. This chain links TRBV25-1 with TRBJ2-7; possible D gene TRBD1, 6 bases. Trimming pared 1 base from V and 0 bases from J, leaving 19 bases between. CDR3 length: 18 residues. The germline CDR1 and CDR2 sequences are MGHDK and SYGVNS.

The rearrangement uses TRBV27 and TRBJ1-1; TRBD1 is a possible D gene (5 bases). V lost 3 bases and J 1 base, leaving 12 bases between the germline ends. Germline CDR1 and CDR2: MNHEY and SMNVEV (reference sequence). The length of the CDR3 is 15 residues. This chain's CDR3 is CASSFVGARNTEAFF. The CDR3 coding sequence is TGTGCCAGCAGTTTTGTCGGGGCAAGGAACACTGAAGCTTTCTTT.

In the case of this clonotype: A much larger clone lies a single base off, so this may be a read error. Likely a read error: the CDR3 ends without its conserved phenylalanine or tryptophan. The CDR3 nucleotides are TGTGCCAGCAGTAGATCCGGGACAGGGGGTGAAGCTTTCTTA. Protein product: CASSRSGTGGEAFL. This rearrangement joins TRBV6-6 to TRBJ1-1, with 11 bases matching TRBD1. Germline V gives CDR1 MNHNY, CDR2 SVGAGI (reference sequence). This CDR3 has 14 residues. V lost 5 bases and J lost 7; bases outside the gene matches: 6.

The V and J genes are TRBV12-3 or TRBV12-4 and TRBJ2-7, with TRBD1 identical over 9 bases. This CDR3 region has 15 residues. V was clipped by 5 bases and J by 4 bases; unmatched bases: 9. The CDR3 region has the DNA TGTGCCAGCAGTACGGGGACAGGGAGAGGATACGAGCAGTACTTC. It translates to CASSTGTGRGYEQYF.